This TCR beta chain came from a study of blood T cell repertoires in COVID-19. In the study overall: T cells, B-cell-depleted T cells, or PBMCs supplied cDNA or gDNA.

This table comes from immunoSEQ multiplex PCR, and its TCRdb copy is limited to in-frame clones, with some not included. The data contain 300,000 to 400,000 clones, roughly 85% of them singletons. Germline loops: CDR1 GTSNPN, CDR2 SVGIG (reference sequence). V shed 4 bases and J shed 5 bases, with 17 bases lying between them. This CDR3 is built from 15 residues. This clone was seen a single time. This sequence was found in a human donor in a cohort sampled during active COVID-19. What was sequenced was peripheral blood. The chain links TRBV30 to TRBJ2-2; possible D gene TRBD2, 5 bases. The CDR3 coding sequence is TGTGCCTGGACCCTGGCAGCGGTTGGGACCGGGGAGCTGTTTTTT. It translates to CAWTLAAVGTGELFF.